This record covers a single TCR beta chain. The CDR3 runs 14 residues. Germline CDR1 SGHTS, CDR2 YDEGEE. Trimming stripped 0 bases from V and 4 bases from J, with 10 bases between. These data come from a study of blood T cell repertoires in COVID-19. Turning to the study itself: The cDNA or gDNA used as material had been derived from T cells, B-cell-depleted T cells, or PBMCs.

Authors' data handling: Estimates of nucleated cell counts were drawn from the amplification of reference gene primers. Sequenced by immunoSEQ multiplex PCR; TCRdb stores in-frame clones only, minus some. V, J and clone size were drawn from that table, and D and trimming were deduced from the DNA. The data contain 400,000 to 500,000 clones, about 88% of them singletons. Those enrolled, adults aged about 18 to 89 years, came from 24 US areas. Each participant's cohort was designated according to participant-reported clinical history. The sequencing sample was made of PBMCs or T cells enriched from blood (not recorded which). This TCR was sampled from a woman aged 18-30 years who had been exposed to COVID-19. The chain is built from TRBV5-8 and TRBJ1-1, with D perhaps TRBD1 (5 bases). The CDR3 here is CASSLVVGGTEAFF. In DNA, the CDR3 is TGTGCCAGCAGCTTGGTTGTGGGGGGCACTGAAGCTTTCTTT.